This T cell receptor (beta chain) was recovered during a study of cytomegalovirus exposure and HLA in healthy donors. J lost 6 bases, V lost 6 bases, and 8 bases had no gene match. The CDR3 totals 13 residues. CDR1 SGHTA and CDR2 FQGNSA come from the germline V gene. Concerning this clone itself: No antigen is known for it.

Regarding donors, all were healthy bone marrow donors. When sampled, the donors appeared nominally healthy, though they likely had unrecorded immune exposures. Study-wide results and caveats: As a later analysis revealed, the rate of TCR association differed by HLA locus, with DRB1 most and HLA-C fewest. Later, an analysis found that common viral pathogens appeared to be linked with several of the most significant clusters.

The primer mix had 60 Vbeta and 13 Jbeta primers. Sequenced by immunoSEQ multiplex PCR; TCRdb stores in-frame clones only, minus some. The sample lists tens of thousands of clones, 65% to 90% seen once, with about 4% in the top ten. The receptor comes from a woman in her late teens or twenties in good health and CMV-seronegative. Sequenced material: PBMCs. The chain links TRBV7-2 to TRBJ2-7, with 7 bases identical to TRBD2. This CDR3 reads CASRLGTTLEQYF. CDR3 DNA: TGTGCCAGCAGGCTCGGGACTACTCTCGAGCAGTACTTC.